This T cell receptor (beta chain) stems from a study of T cell responses to AZD1222 COVID-19 vaccine. Overall study context: Second doses that came at about 4 or about 12 weeks were put together.

Comment on this clone: The target antigen is unknown.

Using immunoSEQ multiplex PCR, the repertoire was profiled, and TCRdb retains in-frame clones only, with some absent. Of 150,000 to 200,000 clones in the sample, 80% to 95% are singletons; the top ten hold 10%. Study results and caveats: Two doses of AZD1222 preceded a rise in Spike-specific TCR breadth and depth. The number of AZD1222 recipients seropositive at baseline was only 6 or 7.

Per the germline V gene, CDR1 is KGHDR and CDR2 is SFDVKD. This CDR3 has 15 residues. Deletions cut 3 bases from V and 2 bases from J, with 12 bases between. The rearrangement joins TRBV24-1 to TRBJ2-5; the D is unclear. The origin of this receptor is an adult in good health. The sample was peripheral blood, taken on day 0 of AZD1222 vaccination. The CDR3 loop is CATSDPEEPQETQYF. The DNA of the CDR3 is TGTGCCACCAGTGATCCTGAGGAACCACAAGAGACCCAGTACTTC.